This TCR beta chain derives from a study of cytomegalovirus exposure and HLA in healthy donors. This PCR relied on a set of 60 Vbeta primers and 13 Jbeta primers. Repertoires were generated with immunoSEQ multiplex PCR, while TCRdb's copy carries only in-frame clones and drops some. The data contain roughly 150,000 clones, 65% to 80% of them seen just once; the ten biggest clones take up around 3%. Germline CDR1 MNHEY, CDR2 SMNVEV (reference sequence). This CDR3 spans 17 amino acids. V gave up 0 bases and J gave up 7 bases; unmatched junction bases: 9. The donors gave bone marrow, and they were healthy. Regarding the study as a whole: When analyzed later, a missense DCLRE1C variant was found to be linked to TCR beta V- and J-gene trimming.

Comments on this clone: Its antigen is unidentified.

The sample was PBMCs. The source of this sequence is a man aged 35-49 years in good health and CMV-seronegative. The chain combines TRBV27 with TRBJ2-1; TRBD2 matches 10 bases. This CDR3 reads CASSLSGGSGGINEQFF. CDR3 DNA sequence: TGTGCCAGCAGTTTATCGGGGGGTAGCGGGGGGATAAATGAGCAGTTCTTC.